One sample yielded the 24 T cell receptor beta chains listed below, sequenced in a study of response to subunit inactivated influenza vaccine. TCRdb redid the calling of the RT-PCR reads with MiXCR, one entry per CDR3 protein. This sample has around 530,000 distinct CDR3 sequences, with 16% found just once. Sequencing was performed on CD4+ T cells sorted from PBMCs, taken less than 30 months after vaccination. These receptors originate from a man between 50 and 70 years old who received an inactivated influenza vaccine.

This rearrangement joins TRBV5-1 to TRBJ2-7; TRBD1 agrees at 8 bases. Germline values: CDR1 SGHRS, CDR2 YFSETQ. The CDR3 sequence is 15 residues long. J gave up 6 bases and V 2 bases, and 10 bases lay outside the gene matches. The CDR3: CASSLEWTGRSEQYF. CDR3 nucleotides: TGCGCCAGCAGCTTAGAATGGACAGGGCGGAGCGAGCAGTACTTC.

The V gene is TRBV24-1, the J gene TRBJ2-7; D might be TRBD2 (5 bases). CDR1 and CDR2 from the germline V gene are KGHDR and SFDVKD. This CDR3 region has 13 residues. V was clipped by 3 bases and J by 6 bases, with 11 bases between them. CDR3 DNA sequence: TGTGCCACCAGTGATCAACTAGGGCGCGAGCAGTACTTC. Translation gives CATSDQLGREQYF.

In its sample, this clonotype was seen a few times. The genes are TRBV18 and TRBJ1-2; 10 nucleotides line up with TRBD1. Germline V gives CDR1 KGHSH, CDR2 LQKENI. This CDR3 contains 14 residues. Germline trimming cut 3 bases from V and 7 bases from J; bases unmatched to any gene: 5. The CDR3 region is CASSPRDRGSGYTF. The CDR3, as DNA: TGTGCCAGCTCACCCCGGGACAGGGGCAGTGGCTACACCTTC.

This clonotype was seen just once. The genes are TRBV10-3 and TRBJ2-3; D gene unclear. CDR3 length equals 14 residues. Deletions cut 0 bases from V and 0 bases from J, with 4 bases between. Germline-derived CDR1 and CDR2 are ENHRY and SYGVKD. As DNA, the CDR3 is TGTGCCATCAGTGAGTCGACTAGCACAGATACGCAGTATTTT. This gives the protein CAISESTSTDTQYF.

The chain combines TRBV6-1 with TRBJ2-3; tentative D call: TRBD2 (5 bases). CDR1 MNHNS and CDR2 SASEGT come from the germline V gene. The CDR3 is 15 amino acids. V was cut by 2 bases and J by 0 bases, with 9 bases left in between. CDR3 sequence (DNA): TGTGCCAGCAGTGAAACTAGATCTAGCACAGATACGCAGTATTTT. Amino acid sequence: CASSETRSSTDTQYF.

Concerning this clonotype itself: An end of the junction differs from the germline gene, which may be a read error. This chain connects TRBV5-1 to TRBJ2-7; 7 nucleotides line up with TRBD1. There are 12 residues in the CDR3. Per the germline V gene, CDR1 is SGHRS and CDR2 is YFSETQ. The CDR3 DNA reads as TGCGCCAGCAGCATGAACAGGGGCCCAAGGGTGTTC. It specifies CASSMNRGPRVF.

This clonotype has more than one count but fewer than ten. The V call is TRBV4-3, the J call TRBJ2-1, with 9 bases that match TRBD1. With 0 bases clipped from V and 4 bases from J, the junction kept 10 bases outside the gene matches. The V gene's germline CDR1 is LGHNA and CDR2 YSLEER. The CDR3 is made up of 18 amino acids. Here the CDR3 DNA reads TGCGCCAGCAGCCAAGATCAACAGGGGGCCAACCTTTACAATGAGCAGTTCTTC. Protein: CASSQDQQGANLYNEQFF.

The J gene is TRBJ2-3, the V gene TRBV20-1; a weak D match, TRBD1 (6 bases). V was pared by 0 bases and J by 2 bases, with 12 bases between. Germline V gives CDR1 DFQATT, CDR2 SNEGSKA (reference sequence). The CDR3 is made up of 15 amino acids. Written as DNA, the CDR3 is TGCAGTGCTAGAGATGGGGGCCAGATCACAGATACGCAGTATTTT. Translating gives CSARDGGQITDTQYF.

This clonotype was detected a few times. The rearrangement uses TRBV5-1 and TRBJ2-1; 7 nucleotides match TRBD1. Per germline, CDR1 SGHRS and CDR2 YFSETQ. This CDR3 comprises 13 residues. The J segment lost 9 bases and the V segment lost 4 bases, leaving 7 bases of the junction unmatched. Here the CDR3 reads CASSPEGAGEQFF. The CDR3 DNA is TGCGCCAGCAGCCCAGAGGGGGCGGGTGAGCAGTTCTTC. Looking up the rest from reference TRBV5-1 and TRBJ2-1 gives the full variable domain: KAGVTQTPRYLIKTRGQQVTLSCSPISGHRSVSWYQQTPGQGLQFLFEYFSETQRNKGNFPGRFSGRQFSNSRSEMNVSTLELGDSALYLCASSPEGAGEQFFGPGTRLTVL.

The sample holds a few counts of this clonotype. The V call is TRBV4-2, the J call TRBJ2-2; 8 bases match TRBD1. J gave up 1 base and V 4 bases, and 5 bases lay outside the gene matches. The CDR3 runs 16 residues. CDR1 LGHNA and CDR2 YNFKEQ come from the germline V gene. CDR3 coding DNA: TGTGCCAGCAGCCCCGGACAGGGAGTGAACACCGGGGAGCTGTTTTTT. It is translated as CASSPGQGVNTGELFF.

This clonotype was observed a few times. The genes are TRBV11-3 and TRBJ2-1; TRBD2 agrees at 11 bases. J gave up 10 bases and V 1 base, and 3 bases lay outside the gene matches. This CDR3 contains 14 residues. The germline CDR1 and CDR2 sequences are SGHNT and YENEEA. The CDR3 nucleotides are TGTGCCAGCAGCTTAGGAGTAGCGGGGGGGGAGCAGTTCTTC. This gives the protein CASSLGVAGGEQFF.

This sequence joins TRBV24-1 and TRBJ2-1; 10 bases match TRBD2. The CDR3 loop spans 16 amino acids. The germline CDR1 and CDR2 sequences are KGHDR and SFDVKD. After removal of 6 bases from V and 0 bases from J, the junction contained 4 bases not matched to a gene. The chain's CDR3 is CATSTPSGSSYNEQFF. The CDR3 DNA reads TGTGCCACCAGTACCCCTAGCGGGAGCTCCTACAATGAGCAGTTCTTC.

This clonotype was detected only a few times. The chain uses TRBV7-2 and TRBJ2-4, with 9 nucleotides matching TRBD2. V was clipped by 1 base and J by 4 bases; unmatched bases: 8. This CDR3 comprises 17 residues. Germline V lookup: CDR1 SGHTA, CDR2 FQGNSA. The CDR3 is CASSLGVTSGKKNIQYF. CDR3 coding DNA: TGTGCCAGCAGCTTAGGCGTGACTAGCGGAAAAAAAAACATTCAGTACTTC.

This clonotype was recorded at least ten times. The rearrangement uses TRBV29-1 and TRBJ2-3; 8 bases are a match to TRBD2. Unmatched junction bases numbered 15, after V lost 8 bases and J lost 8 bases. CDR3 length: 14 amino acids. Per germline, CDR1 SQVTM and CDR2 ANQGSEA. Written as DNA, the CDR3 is TGCAGCACCTCCGGGACTAGTACCCTTTCTACGCAGTATTTT. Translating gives CSTSGTSTLSTQYF.

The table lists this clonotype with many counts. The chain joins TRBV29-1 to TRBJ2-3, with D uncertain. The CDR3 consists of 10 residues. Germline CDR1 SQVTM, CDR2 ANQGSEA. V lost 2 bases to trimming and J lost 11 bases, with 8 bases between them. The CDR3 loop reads CSVETGEQYF. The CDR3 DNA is TGCAGCGTTGAAACCGGAGAGCAGTATTTT.

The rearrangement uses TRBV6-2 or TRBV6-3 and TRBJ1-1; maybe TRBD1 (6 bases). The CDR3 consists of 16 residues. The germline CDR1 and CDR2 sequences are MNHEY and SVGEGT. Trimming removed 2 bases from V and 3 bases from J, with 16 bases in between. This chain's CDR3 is CASSYATGQPYTEAFF. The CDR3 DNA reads TGTGCCAGCAGTTACGCTACAGGACAGCCTTACACTGAAGCTTTCTTT.

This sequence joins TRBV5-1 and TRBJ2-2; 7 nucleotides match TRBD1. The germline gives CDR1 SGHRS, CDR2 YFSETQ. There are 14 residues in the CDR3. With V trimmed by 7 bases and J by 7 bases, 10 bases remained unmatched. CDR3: CASHPGGHGGELFF. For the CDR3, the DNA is TGCGCCAGCCACCCAGGGGGTCATGGCGGGGAGCTGTTTTTT.

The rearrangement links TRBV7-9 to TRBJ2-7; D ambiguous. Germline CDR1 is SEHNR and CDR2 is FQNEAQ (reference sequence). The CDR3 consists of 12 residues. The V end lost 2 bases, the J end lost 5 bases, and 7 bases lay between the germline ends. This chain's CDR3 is CASSLITNEQYF. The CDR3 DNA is TGTGCCAGCAGCTTAATAACAAACGAGCAGTACTTC.

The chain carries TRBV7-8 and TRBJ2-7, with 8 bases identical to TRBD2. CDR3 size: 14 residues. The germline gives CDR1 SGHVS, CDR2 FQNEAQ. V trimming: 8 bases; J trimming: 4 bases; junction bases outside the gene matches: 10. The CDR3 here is CASEAVAGSYEQYF. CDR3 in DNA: TGTGCCAGCGAGGCCGTAGCGGGATCTTACGAGCAGTACTTC.

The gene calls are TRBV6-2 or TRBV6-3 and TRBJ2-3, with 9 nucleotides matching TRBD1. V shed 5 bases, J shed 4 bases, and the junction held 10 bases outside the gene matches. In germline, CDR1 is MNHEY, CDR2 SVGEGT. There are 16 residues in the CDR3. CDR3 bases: TGTGCCAGCAGTACGACAGGGGGTCACTCCGCAGATACGCAGTATTTT. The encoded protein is CASSTTGGHSADTQYF.

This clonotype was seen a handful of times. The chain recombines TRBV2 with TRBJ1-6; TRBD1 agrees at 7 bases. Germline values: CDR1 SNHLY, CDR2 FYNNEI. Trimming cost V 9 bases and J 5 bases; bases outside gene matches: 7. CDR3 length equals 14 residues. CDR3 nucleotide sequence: TGTGCCAGTCAGCAGGGGGACAATAATTCACCCCTCCACTTT. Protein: CASQQGDNNSPLHF.

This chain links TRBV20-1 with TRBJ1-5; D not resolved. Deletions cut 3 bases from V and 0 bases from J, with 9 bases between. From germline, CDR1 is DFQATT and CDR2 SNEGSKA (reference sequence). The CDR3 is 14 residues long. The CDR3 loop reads CSASATDSNQPQHF. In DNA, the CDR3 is TGCAGTGCTAGCGCGACGGATAGCAATCAGCCCCAGCATTTT.

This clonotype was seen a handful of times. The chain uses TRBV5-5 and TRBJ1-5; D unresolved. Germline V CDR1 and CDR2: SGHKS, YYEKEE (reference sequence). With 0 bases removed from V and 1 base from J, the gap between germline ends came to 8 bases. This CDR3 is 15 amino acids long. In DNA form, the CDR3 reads TGTGCCAGCAGCTTGGTGAGGGAGAGCAATCAGCCCCAGCATTTT. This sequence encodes CASSLVRESNQPQHF.

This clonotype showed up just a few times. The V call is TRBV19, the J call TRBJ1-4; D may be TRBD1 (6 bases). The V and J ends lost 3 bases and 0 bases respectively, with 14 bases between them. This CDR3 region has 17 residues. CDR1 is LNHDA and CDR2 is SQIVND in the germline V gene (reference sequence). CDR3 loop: CASSMVSGATTNEKLFF. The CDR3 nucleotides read TGTGCCAGTAGTATGGTTTCGGGGGCGACAACTAATGAAAAACTGTTTTTT.